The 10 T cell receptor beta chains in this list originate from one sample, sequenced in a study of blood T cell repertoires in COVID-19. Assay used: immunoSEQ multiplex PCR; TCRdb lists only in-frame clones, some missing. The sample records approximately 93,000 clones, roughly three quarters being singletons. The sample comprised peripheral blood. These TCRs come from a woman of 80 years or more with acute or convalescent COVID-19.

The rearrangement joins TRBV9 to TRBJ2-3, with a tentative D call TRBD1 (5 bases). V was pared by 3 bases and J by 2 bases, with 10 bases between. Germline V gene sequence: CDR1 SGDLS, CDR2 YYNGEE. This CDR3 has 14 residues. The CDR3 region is CASSAYGATDTQYF. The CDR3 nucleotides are TGTGCCAGCAGCGCATATGGGGCCACAGATACGCAGTATTTT.

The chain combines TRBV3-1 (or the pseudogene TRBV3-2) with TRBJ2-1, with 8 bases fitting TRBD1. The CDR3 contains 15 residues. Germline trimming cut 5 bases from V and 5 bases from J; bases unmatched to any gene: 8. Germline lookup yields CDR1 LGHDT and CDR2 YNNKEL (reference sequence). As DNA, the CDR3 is TGTGCCAGCAGCAATAGACAGGGGTACAACAATGAGCAGTTCTTC. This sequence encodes CASSNRQGYNNEQFF.

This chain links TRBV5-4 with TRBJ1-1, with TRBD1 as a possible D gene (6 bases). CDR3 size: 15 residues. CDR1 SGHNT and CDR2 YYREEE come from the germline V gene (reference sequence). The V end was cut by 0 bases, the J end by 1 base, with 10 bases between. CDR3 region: CASSLDAGANTEAFF. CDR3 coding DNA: TGTGCCAGCAGCTTGGATGCAGGGGCGAACACTGAAGCTTTCTTT.

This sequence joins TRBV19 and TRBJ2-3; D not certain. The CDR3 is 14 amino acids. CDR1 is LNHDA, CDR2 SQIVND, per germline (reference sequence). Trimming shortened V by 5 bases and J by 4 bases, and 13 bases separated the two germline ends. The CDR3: CASSALLRADTQYF. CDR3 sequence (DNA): TGTGCCAGTAGTGCCCTTTTAAGAGCAGATACGCAGTATTTT.

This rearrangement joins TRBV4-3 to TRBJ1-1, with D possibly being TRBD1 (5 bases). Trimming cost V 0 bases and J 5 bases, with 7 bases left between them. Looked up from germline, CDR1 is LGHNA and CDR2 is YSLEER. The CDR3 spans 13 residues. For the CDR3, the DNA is TGCGCCAGCAGCCAAGACAGGGATACTGAAGCTTTCTTT. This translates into CASSQDRDTEAFF.

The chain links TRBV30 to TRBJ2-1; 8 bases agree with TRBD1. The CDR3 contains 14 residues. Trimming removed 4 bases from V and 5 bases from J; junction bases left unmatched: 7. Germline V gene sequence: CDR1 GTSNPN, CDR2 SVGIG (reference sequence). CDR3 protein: CAWTPGQVDNEQFF. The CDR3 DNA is TGTGCCTGGACCCCGGGACAGGTAGACAATGAGCAGTTCTTC. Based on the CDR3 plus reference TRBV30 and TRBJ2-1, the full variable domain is SQTIHQWPATLVQPVGSPLSLECTVEGTSNPNLYWYRQAAGRGLQLLFYSVGIGQISSEVPQNLSASRPQDRQFILSSKKLLLSDSGFYLCAWTPGQVDNEQFFGPGTRLTVL.

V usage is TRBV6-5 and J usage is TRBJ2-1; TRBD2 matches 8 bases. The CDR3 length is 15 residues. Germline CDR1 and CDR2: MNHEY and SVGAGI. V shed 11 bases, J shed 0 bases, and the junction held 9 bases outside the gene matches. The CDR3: CACSPGRASYNEQFF. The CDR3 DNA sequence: TGTGCCTGTTCCCCCGGGAGGGCCTCCTACAATGAGCAGTTCTTC.

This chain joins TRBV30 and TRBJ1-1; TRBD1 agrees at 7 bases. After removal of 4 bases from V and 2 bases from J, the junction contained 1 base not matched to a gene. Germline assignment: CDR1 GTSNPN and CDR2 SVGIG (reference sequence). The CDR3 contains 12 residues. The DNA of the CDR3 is TGTGCCTGGACAGGGGGAAACACTGAAGCTTTCTTT. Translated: CAWTGGNTEAFF.

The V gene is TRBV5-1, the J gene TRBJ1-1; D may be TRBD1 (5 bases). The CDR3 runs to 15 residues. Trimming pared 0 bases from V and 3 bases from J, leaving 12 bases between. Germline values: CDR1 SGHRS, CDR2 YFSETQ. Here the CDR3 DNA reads TGCGCCAGCAGCTTGGAGGGACTGTCGTACACTGAAGCTTTCTTT. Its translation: CASSLEGLSYTEAFF.

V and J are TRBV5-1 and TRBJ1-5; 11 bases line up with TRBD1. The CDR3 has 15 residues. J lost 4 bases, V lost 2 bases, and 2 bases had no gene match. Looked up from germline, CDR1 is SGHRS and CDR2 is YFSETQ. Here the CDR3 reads CASSFGTGGNQPQHF. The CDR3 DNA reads TGCGCCAGCAGCTTCGGGACAGGGGGAAATCAGCCCCAGCATTTT.